This T cell receptor (beta chain) was recorded in a study of technical replicates of blood from several donors. Germline CDR1 SGHNT, CDR2 YYREEE (reference sequence). The CDR3 spans 18 residues. V lost 2 bases and J lost 5, with 25 bases in between. Sequenced by immunoSEQ multiplex PCR; TCRdb stores in-frame clones only, minus some. This sample yields 65,000 to 90,000 clones, of which about 92% are seen a single time; roughly 0.28% belongs to the top ten. Sequencing input: T cells isolated from PBMCs. The rearrangement joins TRBV5-4 to TRBJ2-5; the D gene is possibly TRBD2 (6 bases). This receptor was identified in a human donor in good health. As DNA, the CDR3 is TGTGCCAGCAGCTTAGCCGGAGAGACTAGTAGCAATTTGGAGACCCAGTACTTC. As protein: CASSLAGETSSNLETQYF.